This TCR beta chain comes out of a study of T-cell memory formation after mild COVID-19. A single record per CDR3 protein comes from TCRdb applying MiXCR to the 5' RACE reads. The sample lists hundreds of thousands of distinct CDR3 sequences; 16% were seen once. The germline gives CDR1 SGHNT, CDR2 YYREEE (reference sequence). The J segment lost 1 base and the V segment lost 4 bases, leaving 7 bases of the junction unmatched. CDR3 length equals 15 residues. The chain recombines TRBV5-4 with TRBJ1-1, with 7 bases that match TRBD1. Sequenced input: PBMCs or a T cell subset sorted from them (not recorded which). This clonotype originated in a man in his late teens or twenties who had mild COVID-19 (a few samples of this study predate the infection). Cell type and time point are not known. In DNA form, the CDR3 reads TGTGCCAGCAGCGTTGACAGGGTGACGAACACTGAAGCTTTCTTT. It codes for CASSVDRVTNTEAFF.